Listed here is a single T cell receptor (beta chain). This record comes from a study of T cells in Graves' hyperthyroidism and ophthalmopathy. Template material for amplifying TCR beta CDR3 regions consisted of RNA transcripts. The HTBI primer set drove a first-round RT-PCR of the TCR CDR3. TCRdb reprocessed the multiplex PCR reads with MiXCR, giving one entry per CDR3 protein. The table includes about half a million distinct CDR3 sequences, just under 20% detected once. The source material was blood. This TCR was sampled from a middle-aged man with Graves' ophthalmopathy.

The CDR3 region has the DNA TGTGCCAGCAGCCCCCAGGCCTGGCAAAAGGACGCTGAAGCTTTCTTT. This sequence encodes CASSPQAWQKDAEAFF. The chain joins TRBV11-2 to TRBJ1-1; D not certain. Germline CDR1 SGHAT, CDR2 FQNNGV. This CDR3 contains 16 residues. The V end was cut by 5 bases, the J end by 6 bases, with 22 bases between.